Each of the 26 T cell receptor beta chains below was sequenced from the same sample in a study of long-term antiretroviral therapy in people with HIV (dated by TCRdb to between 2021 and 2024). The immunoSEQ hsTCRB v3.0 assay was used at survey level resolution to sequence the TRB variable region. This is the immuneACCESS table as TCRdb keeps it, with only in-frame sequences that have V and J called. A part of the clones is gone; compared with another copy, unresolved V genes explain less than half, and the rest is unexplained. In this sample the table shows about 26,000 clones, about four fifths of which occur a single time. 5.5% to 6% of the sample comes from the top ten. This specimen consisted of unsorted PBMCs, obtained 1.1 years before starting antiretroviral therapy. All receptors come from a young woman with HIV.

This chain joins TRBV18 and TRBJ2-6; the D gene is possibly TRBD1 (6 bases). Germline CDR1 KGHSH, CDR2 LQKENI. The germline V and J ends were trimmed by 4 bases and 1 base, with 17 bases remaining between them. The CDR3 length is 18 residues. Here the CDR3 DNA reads TGTGCCAGCTCACTCGGACAGAACCTACTATCTGGGGCCAACGTCCTGACTTTC. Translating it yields CASSLGQNLLSGANVLTF.

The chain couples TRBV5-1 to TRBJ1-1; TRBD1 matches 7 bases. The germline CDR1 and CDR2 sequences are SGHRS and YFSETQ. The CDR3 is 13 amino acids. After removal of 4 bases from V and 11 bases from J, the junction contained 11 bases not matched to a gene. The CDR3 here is CASSRTRDSYAFF. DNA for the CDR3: TGCGCCAGCAGCAGAACCCGGGACAGTTACGCTTTCTTT. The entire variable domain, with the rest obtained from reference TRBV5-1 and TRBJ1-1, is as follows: KAGVTQTPRYLIKTRGQQVTLSCSPISGHRSVSWYQQTPGQGLQFLFEYFSETQRNKGNFPGRFSGRQFSNSRSEMNVSTLELGDSALYLCASSRTRDSYAFFGQGTRLTVV.

The CDR3 sequence is CASGTEGNQPQHF. The CDR3, as DNA: TGTGCCAGCGGGACAGAAGGCAATCAGCCCCAGCATTTT. V is TRBV2 and J is TRBJ1-5; 7 nucleotides match TRBD1. V lost 8 bases and J lost 2; bases outside the gene matches: 3. Germline-derived CDR1 and CDR2 are SNHLY and FYNNEI. This CDR3 is 13 amino acids long.

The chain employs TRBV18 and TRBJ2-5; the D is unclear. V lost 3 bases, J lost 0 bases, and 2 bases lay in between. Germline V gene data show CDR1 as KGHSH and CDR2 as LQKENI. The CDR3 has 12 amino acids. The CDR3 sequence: CASSPNQETQYF. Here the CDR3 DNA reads TGTGCCAGCTCACCTAACCAAGAGACCCAGTACTTC.

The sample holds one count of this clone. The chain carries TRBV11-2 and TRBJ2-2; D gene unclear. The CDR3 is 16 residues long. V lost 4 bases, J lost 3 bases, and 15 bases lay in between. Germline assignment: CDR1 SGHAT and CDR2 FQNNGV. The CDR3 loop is CASSSLLFWDTGELFF. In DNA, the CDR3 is TGTGCCAGCAGCTCCCTACTCTTCTGGGACACCGGGGAGCTGTTTTTT.

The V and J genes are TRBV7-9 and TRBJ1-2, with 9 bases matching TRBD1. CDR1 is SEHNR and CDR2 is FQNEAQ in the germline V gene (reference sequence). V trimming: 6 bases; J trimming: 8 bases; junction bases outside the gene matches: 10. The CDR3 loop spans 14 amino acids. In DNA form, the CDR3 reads TGTGCCAGCAGTTCCGGGACAGGGATGCACGGCTACACCTTC. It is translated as CASSSGTGMHGYTF.

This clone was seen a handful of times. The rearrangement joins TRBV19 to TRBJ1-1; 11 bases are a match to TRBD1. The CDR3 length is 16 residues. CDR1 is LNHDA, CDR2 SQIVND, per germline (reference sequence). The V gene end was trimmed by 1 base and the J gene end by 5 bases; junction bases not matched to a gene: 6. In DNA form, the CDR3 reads TGTGCCAGTAGTATAGTACGGACAGGGGGCATGACTGAAGCTTTCTTT. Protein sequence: CASSIVRTGGMTEAFF. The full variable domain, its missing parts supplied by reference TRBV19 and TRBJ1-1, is DGGITQSPKYLFRKEGQNVTLSCEQNLNHDAMYWYRQDPGQGLRLIYYSQIVNDFQKGDIAEGYSVSREKKESFPLTVTSAQKNPTAFYLCASSIVRTGGMTEAFFGQGTRLTVV.

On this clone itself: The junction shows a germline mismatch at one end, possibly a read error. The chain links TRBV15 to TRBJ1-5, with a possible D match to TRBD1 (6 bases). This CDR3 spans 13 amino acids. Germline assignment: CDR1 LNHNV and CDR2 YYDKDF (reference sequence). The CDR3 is CATGRGGNQPQHF. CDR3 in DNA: TGTGCCACCGGCAGGGGCGGCAATCAGCCCCAGCATTTT.

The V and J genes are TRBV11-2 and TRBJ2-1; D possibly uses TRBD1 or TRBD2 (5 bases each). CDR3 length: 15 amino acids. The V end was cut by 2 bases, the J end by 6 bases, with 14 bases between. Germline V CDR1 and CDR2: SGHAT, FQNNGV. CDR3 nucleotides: TGTGCCAGCAGCTTATCGGGGCAGTCCGGCAATGAGCAGTTCTTC. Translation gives CASSLSGQSGNEQFF. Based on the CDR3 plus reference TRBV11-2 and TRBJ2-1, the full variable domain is EAGVAQSPRYKIIEKRQSVAFWCNPISGHATLYWYQQILGQGPKLLIQFQNNGVVDDSQLPKDRFSAERLKGVDSTLKIQPAKLEDSAVYLCASSLSGQSGNEQFFGPGTRLTVL.

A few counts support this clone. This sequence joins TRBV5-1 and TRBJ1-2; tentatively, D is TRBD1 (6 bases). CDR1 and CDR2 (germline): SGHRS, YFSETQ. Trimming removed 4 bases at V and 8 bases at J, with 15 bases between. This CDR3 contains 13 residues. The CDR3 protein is CASSQKGEIGYTF. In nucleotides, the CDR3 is TGCGCCAGCAGCCAGAAGGGGGAGATCGGCTACACCTTC.

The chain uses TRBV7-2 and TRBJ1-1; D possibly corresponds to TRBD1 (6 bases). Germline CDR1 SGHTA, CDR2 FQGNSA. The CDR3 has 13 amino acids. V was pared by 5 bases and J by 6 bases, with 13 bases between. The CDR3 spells CASSITGRAEAFF. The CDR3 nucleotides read TGTGCCAGCAGCATTACAGGGCGCGCTGAAGCTTTCTTT.

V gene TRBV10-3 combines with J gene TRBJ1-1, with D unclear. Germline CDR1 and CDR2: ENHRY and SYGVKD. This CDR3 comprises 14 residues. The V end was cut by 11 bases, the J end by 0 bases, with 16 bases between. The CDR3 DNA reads TGTGCCTCCCAGTTGTCCACTTTGAACACTGAAGCTTTCTTT. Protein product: CASQLSTLNTEAFF.

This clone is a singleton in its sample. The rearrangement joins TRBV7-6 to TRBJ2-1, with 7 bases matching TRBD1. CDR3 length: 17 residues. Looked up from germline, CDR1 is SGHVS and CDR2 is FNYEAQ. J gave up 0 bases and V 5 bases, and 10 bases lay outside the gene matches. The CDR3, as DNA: TGTGCCAGCAGCGGTTTCGTGGGACAGAGCTCCTACAATGAGCAGTTCTTC. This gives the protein CASSGFVGQSSYNEQFF.

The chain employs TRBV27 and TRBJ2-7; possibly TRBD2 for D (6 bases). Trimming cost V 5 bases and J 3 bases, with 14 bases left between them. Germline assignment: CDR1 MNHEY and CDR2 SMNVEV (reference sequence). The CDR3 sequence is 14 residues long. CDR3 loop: CASSRDLGGYEQYF. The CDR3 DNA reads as TGTGCCAGCAGTAGGGATTTGGGGGGCTACGAGCAGTACTTC.

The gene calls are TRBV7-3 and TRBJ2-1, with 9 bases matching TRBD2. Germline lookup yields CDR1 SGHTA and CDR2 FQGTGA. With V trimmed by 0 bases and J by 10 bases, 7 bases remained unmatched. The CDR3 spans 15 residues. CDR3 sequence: CASSLTPGLAIEQFF. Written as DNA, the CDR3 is TGTGCCAGCAGCTTAACACCTGGACTAGCGATCGAGCAGTTCTTC.

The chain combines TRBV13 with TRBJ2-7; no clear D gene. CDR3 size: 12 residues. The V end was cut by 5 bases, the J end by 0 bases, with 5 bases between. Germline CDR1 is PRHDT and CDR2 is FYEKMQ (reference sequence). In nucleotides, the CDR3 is TGTGCCAGCAGCGCCCTCTCCTACGAGCAGTACTTC. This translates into CASSALSYEQYF.

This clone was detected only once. DNA for the CDR3: TGTGCCTGGATCGTCAGGGCATCGCCTGGAAACACCATATATTTT. It is translated as CAWIVRASPGNTIYF. The chain uses TRBV30 and TRBJ1-3, with a tentative D call TRBD1 (5 bases). Trimming shortened V by 4 bases and J by 2 bases, and 15 bases separated the two germline ends. Germline lookup yields CDR1 GTSNPN and CDR2 SVGIG (reference sequence). This CDR3 is 15 amino acids long.

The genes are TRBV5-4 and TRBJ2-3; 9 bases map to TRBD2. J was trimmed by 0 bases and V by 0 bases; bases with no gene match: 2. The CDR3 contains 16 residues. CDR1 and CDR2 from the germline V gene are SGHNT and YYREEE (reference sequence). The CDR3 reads CASSLDAGGSTDTQYF. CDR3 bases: TGTGCCAGCAGCTTGGACGCGGGGGGGAGCACAGATACGCAGTATTTT.

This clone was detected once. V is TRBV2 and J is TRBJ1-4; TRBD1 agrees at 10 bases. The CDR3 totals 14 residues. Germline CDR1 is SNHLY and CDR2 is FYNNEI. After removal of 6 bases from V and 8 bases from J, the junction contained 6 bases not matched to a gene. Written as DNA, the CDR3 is TGTGCCAGCAGCCCTAGACAGGGGGCGGAAAAACTGTTTTTT. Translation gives CASSPRQGAEKLFF.

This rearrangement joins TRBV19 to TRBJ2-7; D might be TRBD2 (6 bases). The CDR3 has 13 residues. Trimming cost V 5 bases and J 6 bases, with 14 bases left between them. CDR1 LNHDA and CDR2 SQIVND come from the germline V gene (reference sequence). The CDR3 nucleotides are TGTGCCAGTAGTCCACCAGGGCGGGGCGAGCAGTACTTC. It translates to CASSPPGRGEQYF.

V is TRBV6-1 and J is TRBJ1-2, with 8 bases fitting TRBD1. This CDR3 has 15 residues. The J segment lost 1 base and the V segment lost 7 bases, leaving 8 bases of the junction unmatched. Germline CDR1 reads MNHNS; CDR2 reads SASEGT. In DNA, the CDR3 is TGTGCCAGCACCGCCCGGACAGGGCTTAACTATGGCTACACCTTC. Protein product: CASTARTGLNYGYTF.

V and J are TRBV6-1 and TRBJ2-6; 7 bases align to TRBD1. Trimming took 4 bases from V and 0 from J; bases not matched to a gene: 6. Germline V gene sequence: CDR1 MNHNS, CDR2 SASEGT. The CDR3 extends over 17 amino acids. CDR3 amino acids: CASSADRASSGANVLTF. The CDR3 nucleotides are TGTGCCAGCAGTGCCGACAGGGCCAGCTCTGGGGCCAACGTCCTGACTTTC.

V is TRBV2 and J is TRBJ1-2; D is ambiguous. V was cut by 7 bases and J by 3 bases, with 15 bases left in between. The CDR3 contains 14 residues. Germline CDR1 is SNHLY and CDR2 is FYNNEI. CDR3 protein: CASIKQPADYGYTF. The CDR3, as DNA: TGTGCCAGCATAAAACAGCCAGCCGACTATGGCTACACCTTC.

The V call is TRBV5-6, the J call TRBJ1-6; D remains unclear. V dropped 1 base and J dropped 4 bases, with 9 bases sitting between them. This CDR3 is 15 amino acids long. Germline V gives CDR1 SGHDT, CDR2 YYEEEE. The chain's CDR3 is CASSLWADYNSPLHF. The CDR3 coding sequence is TGTGCCAGCAGCTTGTGGGCGGATTATAATTCACCCCTCCACTTT.

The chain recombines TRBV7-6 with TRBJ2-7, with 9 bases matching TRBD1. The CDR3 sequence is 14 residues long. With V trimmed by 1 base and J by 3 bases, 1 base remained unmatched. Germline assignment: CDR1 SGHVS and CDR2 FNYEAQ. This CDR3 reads CASSLETGGYEQYF. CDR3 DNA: TGTGCCAGCAGCTTAGAGACAGGGGGCTACGAGCAGTACTTC.

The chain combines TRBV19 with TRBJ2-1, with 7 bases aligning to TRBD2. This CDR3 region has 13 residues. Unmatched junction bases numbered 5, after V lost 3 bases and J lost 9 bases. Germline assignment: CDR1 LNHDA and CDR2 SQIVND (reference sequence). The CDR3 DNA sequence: TGTGCCAGTAGTATGGGGGGGAGAGGTGAGCAGTTCTTC. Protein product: CASSMGGRGEQFF.